The present entry profiles one TCR beta chain with its context. What it recognizes is unknown. Using immunoSEQ multiplex PCR, the repertoire was profiled, and TCRdb retains in-frame clones only, with some absent. The repertoire includes under 200,000 clones, roughly 91% of them detected once, and over 0.85% sits in the top ten. V lost 7 bases, J lost 7 bases, and 22 bases lay in between. The CDR3 covers 15 residues. Per the germline V gene, CDR1 is LNHDA and CDR2 is SQIVND (reference sequence). This entry comes from a study of T cell responses to AZD1222 COVID-19 vaccine. Study-level findings and limits: Samples come after the peak T cell response, not at day 14. Baseline testing showed seropositivity in only a handful of AZD1222 recipients.

V and J are TRBV19 and TRBJ1-2; D uncertain. Sequencing used peripheral blood, obtained on day 0 of AZD1222 vaccination. This receptor was taken from an adult in good health. In nucleotides, the CDR3 is TGTGCCAGTAATGAGGGATGGGGAGTTGAGGCTGGCTACACCTTC. Amino acid sequence: CASNEGWGVEAGYTF.